This T cell receptor beta chain was identified in a study of graft-versus-host responses after intestinal transplantation. Whole-study context: Multivisceral, liver-intestinal, or isolated intestinal grafts were transplanted into recipients. Recipients across the board were started on anti-thymocyte globulin induction, then kept on tacrolimus and steroids for roughly 3 years. Study-wide results and caveats: Analysis identified GvH clones in recipient marrow, with some appearing first in ileum or blood. Peak levels of circulating GvH clones tracked with early post-transplant HvG declines.

V lost 5 bases, J lost 6 bases, and 17 bases lay in between. The CDR3 has 14 residues. In germline, CDR1 is SGHTA, CDR2 FQGNSA. Sequenced by immunoSEQ multiplex PCR; TCRdb stores in-frame clones only, minus some. The table shows some 100,000 clones, with more than 75% occurring only once. Note on this clone: Its target is not known.

This chain uses TRBV7-2 with TRBJ2-7, with D maybe TRBD1 (6 bases). Specimen: unstimulated CD4+ T cells sorted from spleen or lymph node cells, collected before transplant. The source of this sequence is a human donor who was the organ donor for an intestinal transplant. The CDR3 sequence: CASSGEPTGLEQYF. CDR3 nucleotides: TGTGCCAGCAGCGGTGAGCCGACAGGACTCGAGCAGTACTTC.